This is a list of T cell receptor beta chains from one sample in a study of Ad26.COV2.S vaccination and SARS-CoV-2 variants. Profiled with immunoSEQ multiplex PCR; TCRdb holds only in-frame clones, not every one. The sample contains about 440,000 clones, 80% to 95% of which appear only once. This specimen was peripheral blood, taken in a trial of Ad26.COV2.S vaccine versus placebo. The source is a person aged 18-60 years who received the Ad26.COV2.S COVID-19 vaccine or a placebo. CDR3s include the opening cysteine and the closing phenylalanine or tryptophan. D genes are given only for firm matches. Clone size is not always given. Where it is, it says once, few, many or a class for expanded clones.

>.|.|TRBJ2-7|TRBV13|15
TGTGCCAGCAGCCAGGGACTGCCGAGCTCCTACGAGCAGTACTTC
CASSQGLPSSYEQYF
>once|TRBD2|TRBJ2-2|TRBV19|18
TGTGCCAGTAGTATAGGGATTGGAGCGGGAGGCCCTTCCGGGGAGCTGTTTTTT
CASSIGIGAGGPSGELFF
>.|.|TRBJ1-5|TRBV5-1|15
TGCGCCAGCAGGGAATCGGCTTATAGCAATCAGCCCCAGCATTTT
CASRESAYSNQPQHF
>.|.|TRBJ2-5|TRBV2|15
TGTGCCAGCAGTCGGATTGGCACATCCGGGGAGACCCAGTACTTC
CASSRIGTSGETQYF
>.|TRBD1|TRBJ2-2|TRBV7-9|16
TGTGCCAGCAGGGTATCAGGGGGCAGGTTCACCGGGGAGCTGTTTTTT
CASRVSGGRFTGELFF
>.|.|TRBJ1-6|TRBV7-9|12
TGTGCCAGCAGCTTAGACGACTCACCCCTCCACTTT
CASSLDDSPLHF
>once|.|TRBJ1-4|TRBV7-9|12
TGTGCCAGCAGCTTAGTCCCCGAAAAACTGTTTTTT
CASSLVPEKLFF
>.|.|TRBJ2-7|TRBV19|14
TGTGCCAGTAGCTCGAGACTGAATTCCTACGAGCAGTACTTC
CASSSRLNSYEQYF
>.|.|TRBJ2-3|TRBV9|13
TGTGCCAGCAGCGTACGAGGCACAGATACGCAGTATTTT
CASSVRGTDTQYF
>.|TRBD1|TRBJ2-3|TRBV28|13
TGTGCCAGTGAGACAGGGAGCACAGATACGCAGTATTTT
CASETGSTDTQYF
>.|TRBD1|TRBJ1-2|TRBV27|13
TGTGCCAGCAGTTCAGGACAGGGAGAAGGCTACACCTTC
CASSSGQGEGYTF
>.|TRBD2|TRBJ2-7|TRBV4-1|15
TGCGCCAGCAGCCTGGGGCTAGCGGGAGGGTACGAGCAGTACTTC
CASSLGLAGGYEQYF
>.|.|TRBJ1-4|TRBV3-1/TRBV3-2|13
TGTGCCAGCAGCCAAGACAGGTACGAAAAACTGTTTTTT
CASSQDRYEKLFF
>.|TRBD1|TRBJ2-7|TRBV27|16
TGTGCCAGCAGTTTCAGAGGGACAGGGGGGGCCTACGAGCAGTACTTC
CASSFRGTGGAYEQYF
>.|.|TRBJ2-5|TRBV5-4|15
TGTGCCAGCAGCCCTCAGGGGTTTGGGCAAGAGACCCAGTACTTC
CASSPQGFGQETQYF
>.|.|TRBJ1-5|TRBV12-3/TRBV12-4|11
TGTGCCAGCATGAAGGGGCAGCCCCAGCATTTT
CASMKGQPQHF
>once|.|TRBJ1-6|TRBV7-3|15
TGTGCCAGCAGCTTCGACAGCTCCTATAATTCACCCCTCCACTTT
CASSFDSSYNSPLHF
>.|.|TRBJ2-2|TRBV7-9|15
TGTGCCAGCAGCGTGGACGGAGCGAACACCGGGGAGCTGTTTTTT
CASSVDGANTGELFF
>.|.|TRBJ2-6|TRBV13|16
TGTGCCAGCAGCTTAGGCACCGGTACTGGGGCCAACGTCCTGACTTTC
CASSLGTGTGANVLTF
>.|.|TRBJ2-7|TRBV12-5|14
TGTGCTACCCCGAGGCGATCCAGCTCCTACGAGCAGTACTTC
CATPRRSSSYEQYF
>.|TRBD2|TRBJ2-2|TRBV7-6|17
TGTGCCAGCAGCCTCGGGACTAGCGGGGCGAACACCGGGGAGCTGTTTTTT
CASSLGTSGANTGELFF
>.|.|TRBJ2-7|TRBV11-2|15
TGTGCCAGCAGCTCGACGTTACCGCCACCCTACGAGCAGTACTTC
CASSSTLPPPYEQYF
>few|.|TRBJ2-5|TRBV19|11
TGTGCCAGTAGTATAGAGGAGACCCAGTACTTC
CASSIEETQYF
>.|TRBD2|TRBJ2-1|TRBV6-1|15
TGTGCCAGCAGTGAAGCGGGACTAGTTTACAATGAGCAGTTCTTC
CASSEAGLVYNEQFF
>.|.|TRBJ2-3|TRBV28|12
TGTGCCAGCAGTACCAACACAGATACGCAGTATTTT
CASSTNTDTQYF
>few|.|TRBJ2-1|TRBV6-4|11
TGTGCCAGCAGTGAGAACGGTCTCCAGTTCTTC
CASSENGLQFF
>.|.|TRBJ2-1|TRBV4-1|13
TGCGCCAGCAGCCAAGGGGTGGGCAATGAGCAGTTCTTC
CASSQGVGNEQFF
>.|.|TRBJ2-7|TRBV7-2|16
TGTGCCAGCAGCTTAGTAACTTCTCGTAGATCCTACGAGCAGTACTTC
CASSLVTSRRSYEQYF
>.|.|TRBJ2-3|TRBV5-5|16
TGTGCCAGCAGCCCAAACTTGGGGCGGTCAGCAGATACGCAGTATTTT
CASSPNLGRSADTQYF
>.|.|TRBJ2-1|TRBV5-1|13
TGCGCCAGCAGCTGGGGGGCCGACAATGAGCAGTTCTTC
CASSWGADNEQFF
>.|.|TRBJ2-2|TRBV18|14
TGTGCCAGCTCACCACCTGCAGGGCCCGGGGAGCTGTTTTTT
CASSPPAGPGELFF
>.|.|TRBJ2-1|TRBV19|17
TGTGCCAGTAGTATCCCGGCGCTGGAGGTGTCCTACAATGAGCAGTTCTTC
CASSIPALEVSYNEQFF
>.|TRBD1|TRBJ2-5|TRBV10-1|13
TGCGCCAGCAGTGGGACAGGGGGTGAGACCCAGTACTTC
CASSGTGGETQYF
>.|TRBD2|TRBJ2-1|TRBV5-1|15
TGCGCCAGCAGCTTGGTAATAGCGGGAGCCAATGAGCAGTTCTTC
CASSLVIAGANEQFF
>.|.|TRBJ1-4|TRBV7-9|16
TGTGCCAGCAGCCCCGGACAATCTGCAACTAATGAAAAACTGTTTTTT
CASSPGQSATNEKLFF
>.|.|TRBJ1-1|TRBV11-2|15
TGTGCCAGCAGCCCCCCACGCGCAGTGAACACTGAAGCTTTCTTT
CASSPPRAVNTEAFF
>.|.|TRBJ2-3|TRBV7-2|15
TGTGCCAGCAGCTTGGTTGGGCAGTCCACAGATACGCAGTATTTT
CASSLVGQSTDTQYF
>once|.|TRBJ2-3|TRBV28|15
TGTGCCGGTAGGGGTCAGGCGGGTCCCACAGATACGCAGTATTTT
CAGRGQAGPTDTQYF
>.|TRBD2|TRBJ2-5|TRBV7-8|16
TGTGCCAGCAGCCCCCTCGTAGCGGGAGTTGCGGAGACCCAGTACTTC
CASSPLVAGVAETQYF
>.|TRBD2|TRBJ2-2|TRBV7-3|18
TGTGCCAGCACCCAAACGGCTAGCGGGCACCCGAACACCGGGGAGCTGTTTTTT
CASTQTASGHPNTGELFF
>.|.|TRBJ2-7|TRBV28|15
TGTGCCAGCAGTGTAATCCAGGGGTTTTCCTACGAGCAGTACTTC
CASSVIQGFSYEQYF
>.|.|TRBJ1-2|TRBV7-2|13
TGTGCCAGCAGCTTAGGACAGTTCTATGGCTACACCTTC
CASSLGQFYGYTF
>.|TRBD2|TRBJ2-7|TRBV4-1|16
TGCGCCAGCAGCCGAATCTGGGGAGGGGAATCCTACGAGCAGTACTTC
CASSRIWGGESYEQYF
>.|.|TRBJ2-5|TRBV28|14
TGTGCCAGCAGTTTTCTGCCTTACCAAGAGACCCAGTACTTC
CASSFLPYQETQYF
>.|TRBD2|TRBJ2-7|TRBV4-2|15
TGTGCCAGCAGCCACGAACGCGGGAGAACCCACGAGCAGTACTTC
CASSHERGRTHEQYF
>once|.|TRBJ1-5|TRBV7-6|13
TGTGCCAGCAGCTTAGGGACAGATCAGCCCCAGCATTTT
CASSLGTDQPQHF
>.|.|TRBJ2-1|TRBV13|12
TGTGCCAGCAGCTTAACACTTGGGGAGCAGTTCTTC
CASSLTLGEQFF
>.|.|TRBJ2-7|TRBV2|14
TGTGCCAGCAACGGCGGGATGAGCTCCTACGAGCAGTACTTC
CASNGGMSSYEQYF
>.|TRBD1|TRBJ2-5|TRBV28|13
TGTGCCAGCAGAACAGGGGGCAGGGAGACCCAGTACTTC
CASRTGGRETQYF
>.|.|TRBJ1-1|TRBV5-5|14
TGTGCCAGCAGCTTGGTCCCAGAGAACACTGAAGCTTTCTTT
CASSLVPENTEAFF
>.|.|TRBJ2-7|TRBV28|14
TGTGCCAGCACCCCACGGGGGTCTACCTACGAGCAGTACTTC
CASTPRGSTYEQYF
>.|.|TRBJ1-5|TRBV28|12
TGTGCCAGCACCCGACCCCCACAGCCCCAGCATTTT
CASTRPPQPQHF
>.|TRBD2|TRBJ2-1|TRBV3-1/TRBV3-2|17
TGTGCCAGCAGCCGATTCCAGACTAGCGAGACATACAATGAGCAGTTCTTC
CASSRFQTSETYNEQFF
>.|.|TRBJ2-1|TRBV5-6|13
TGTGCCAGCAGCGCAGGAGGAAACAATGAGCAGTTCTTC
CASSAGGNNEQFF
>.|.|TRBJ2-7|TRBV7-7|15
TGTGCCAGCAGCGCACTCCCCGCGAAGGGAACGGAGCAGTACTTC
CASSALPAKGTEQYF
>.|.|TRBJ1-2|TRBV5-4|13
TGTGCCAGCAGCTTGTCGAATAACTATGGCTACACCTTC
CASSLSNNYGYTF
>few|TRBD1|TRBJ2-7|TRBV30|15
TGTGCCTGGAGCGTGGGCGGGACAGGGGGCCACGAGCAGTACTTC
CAWSVGGTGGHEQYF
>.|TRBD2|TRBJ2-3|TRBV7-2|15
TGTGCCAGCAGCTTAGTTGCGGGAGGGTCAGATACGCAGTATTTT
CASSLVAGGSDTQYF
>.|.|TRBJ2-4|TRBV28|15
TGTGCCAGCAGCCCCCCGACCCTAGCCAAAAACATTCAGTACTTC
CASSPPTLAKNIQYF